The sequence of this T cell receptor (beta chain) was determined in a study of blood T cell repertoires in COVID-19. TCRdb's table, derived via immunoSEQ multiplex PCR, lists solely in-frame clones and lacks some. The sample contains fewer than 500,000 clones, 87% of which appear only once. Material for sequencing was PBMCs or T cells enriched from blood (not recorded which). This receptor was obtained from a young woman who had recovered from COVID-19.

CDR3 DNA sequence: TGCGCCAGCAGCCAAGATATCGGGGCAGGGGGCCGGTATGGCTACACCTTC. It translates to CASSQDIGAGGRYGYTF. The V call is TRBV4-1, the J call TRBJ1-2, with 8 bases matching TRBD1. The germline V gene has CDR1 MGHRA and CDR2 YSYEKL. V trimming: 0 bases; J trimming: 5 bases; junction bases outside the gene matches: 11. There are 17 residues in the CDR3.